The rows below give T cell receptor beta chains drawn from one sample of a study of blood T cell repertoires in COVID-19. Data came from immunoSEQ multiplex PCR; TCRdb stores just in-frame clones and leaves some out. The sample lists about 69,000 clones; roughly 90% were seen once. The sequenced material came from peripheral blood. These receptors were taken from a man aged 25 to 40 with acute or convalescent COVID-19. Both conserved end residues are part of each CDR3. The D gene is left open where the match is weak. Expanded clones are given a class, and other clones once, few, many or no size at all.

abundance: once
d_gene: TRBD1
v_gene: TRBV30
j_gene: TRBJ1-3
CDR3nt: TGTGCCTGGAGTGCAACCGGGACAGGGGGAAACACCATATATTTT
CDR3aa: CAWSATGTGGNTIYF

abundance: once
d_gene: TRBD2
v_gene: TRBV19
j_gene: TRBJ2-2
CDR3nt: TGTGCCAGTAGGCCAGCGGGGGGCCGCAACACCGGGGAGCTGTTTTTT
CDR3aa: CASRPAGGRNTGELFF

abundance: NA
d_gene: TRBD1
v_gene: TRBV18
j_gene: TRBJ1-3
CDR3nt: TGTGCCAGCTCGAGCGGACAGGGGTCGACTGGAAACACCATATATTTT
CDR3aa: CASSSGQGSTGNTIYF

abundance: NA
d_gene: TRBD1
v_gene: TRBV4-2
j_gene: TRBJ2-2
CDR3nt: TGTGCCAGCAGCCAGGATAACGTGCAGGGGGATGTCGGGGAGCTGTTTTTT
CDR3aa: CASSQDNVQGDVGELFF

abundance: NA
d_gene: NA
v_gene: TRBV9
j_gene: TRBJ1-6
CDR3nt: TGTGCCAGCAGCCCGCAGGGGAGAGATAATTCACCCCTCCACTTT
CDR3aa: CASSPQGRDNSPLHF

abundance: NA
d_gene: NA
v_gene: TRBV6-5
j_gene: TRBJ2-3
CDR3nt: TGTGCCAGCAGTTCCGGTTTTTCAGATACGCAGTATTTT
CDR3aa: CASSSGFSDTQYF

abundance: NA
d_gene: TRBD1
v_gene: TRBV10-3
j_gene: TRBJ2-3
CDR3nt: TGTGCCATCCAGGGGGTAACAGATACGCAGTATTTT
CDR3aa: CAIQGVTDTQYF

abundance: NA
d_gene: NA
v_gene: TRBV24-1
j_gene: TRBJ2-3
CDR3nt: TGTGCCACCAAGGGGGGGCTGAGCACAGATACGCAGTATTTT
CDR3aa: CATKGGLSTDTQYF

abundance: few
d_gene: NA
v_gene: TRBV25-1
j_gene: TRBJ2-5
CDR3nt: TGTGCCAGCAGCGGGAGCCAGGAGACCCAGTACTTC
CDR3aa: CASSGSQETQYF

abundance: NA
d_gene: TRBD1
v_gene: TRBV3-1/TRBV3-2
j_gene: TRBJ2-2
CDR3nt: TGTGCCAGCAGCAAAGGGACAGGGAACACCGGGGAGCTGTTTTTT
CDR3aa: CASSKGTGNTGELFF

abundance: NA
d_gene: NA
v_gene: TRBV7-9
j_gene: TRBJ1-2
CDR3nt: TGTGCCAGCAGCTTATTAGAGTACTATGGCTACACCTTC
CDR3aa: CASSLLEYYGYTF

abundance: few
d_gene: NA
v_gene: TRBV11-2
j_gene: TRBJ1-1
CDR3nt: TGTGCCAGCGGCATAACGGGGAACACTGAAGCTTTCTTT
CDR3aa: CASGITGNTEAFF

abundance: NA
d_gene: TRBD2
v_gene: TRBV20-1
j_gene: TRBJ2-2
CDR3nt: TGCAGTGCTAGTCCCAGCGGGAGGGTAACCGGGGAGCTGTTTTTT
CDR3aa: CSASPSGRVTGELFF

abundance: NA
d_gene: TRBD1
v_gene: TRBV11-3
j_gene: TRBJ2-7
CDR3nt: TGTGCCAGCAGCTTCGGACAGGGCTACGAGCAGTACTTC
CDR3aa: CASSFGQGYEQYF

abundance: NA
d_gene: NA
v_gene: TRBV11-2
j_gene: TRBJ1-2
CDR3nt: TGTGCCAGCAGCTTAGCGATCGGCAGGGCCCCTAACTATGGCTACACCTTC
CDR3aa: CASSLAIGRAPNYGYTF

abundance: few
d_gene: NA
v_gene: TRBV6-2/TRBV6-3
j_gene: TRBJ1-5
CDR3nt: TGTGCCAGCAGTTACTTGGGGACTGGGCCTTTAGGGGCCCAGCATTTT
CDR3aa: CASSYLGTGPLGAQHF

abundance: NA
d_gene: NA
v_gene: TRBV29-1
j_gene: TRBJ2-7
CDR3nt: TGCAGCGTCCTAAACGACGAGCAGTACTTC
CDR3aa: CSVLNDEQYF

abundance: once
d_gene: NA
v_gene: TRBV5-1
j_gene: TRBJ1-6
CDR3nt: TGCGCCAGCAGCAGCGACAGGCGCAAAATTTCACCCCTCCACTTT
CDR3aa: CASSSDRRKISPLHF

abundance: once
d_gene: TRBD1
v_gene: TRBV6-6
j_gene: TRBJ1-2
CDR3nt: TGTGCCAGCAGACCAGACAGGGGGGACTATGGCTACACCTTC
CDR3aa: CASRPDRGDYGYTF

abundance: NA
d_gene: TRBD2
v_gene: TRBV6-2/TRBV6-3
j_gene: TRBJ2-2
CDR3nt: TGTGCCAGCAGTTACCTGGCTAGCGGGAGTTCCGGGGAGCTGTTTTTT
CDR3aa: CASSYLASGSSGELFF

abundance: NA
d_gene: NA
v_gene: TRBV30
j_gene: TRBJ2-5
CDR3nt: TGTGCCTGGAGTGTACAACGACAGAAAGAGACCCAGTACTTC
CDR3aa: CAWSVQRQKETQYF

abundance: NA
d_gene: TRBD2
v_gene: TRBV3-1/TRBV3-2
j_gene: TRBJ2-5
CDR3nt: TGTGCCAGCAGCCGGACGACTAGCGGGAGACTTCAAGAGACCCAGTACTTC
CDR3aa: CASSRTTSGRLQETQYF

abundance: NA
d_gene: TRBD2
v_gene: TRBV5-1
j_gene: TRBJ2-1
CDR3nt: TGCGCCAGCAGCTTCACTAGCGGGAGTTCCTACAATGAGCAGTTCTTC
CDR3aa: CASSFTSGSSYNEQFF

abundance: NA
d_gene: TRBD1
v_gene: TRBV5-6
j_gene: TRBJ2-1
CDR3nt: TGTGCCAGCAGCGCTGGGGGGACAGGGATGAATGAGCAGTTCTTC
CDR3aa: CASSAGGTGMNEQFF

abundance: NA
d_gene: NA
v_gene: TRBV19
j_gene: TRBJ1-3
CDR3nt: TGTGCCAGTAGCCAAGCAACAGGGACTGGAAACACCATATATTTT
CDR3aa: CASSQATGTGNTIYF

abundance: NA
d_gene: TRBD2
v_gene: TRBV5-4
j_gene: TRBJ2-4
CDR3nt: TGTGCCAGCAGCTTGAGGAGCGGGGGGATCGAAAACATTCAGTACTTC
CDR3aa: CASSLRSGGIENIQYF

abundance: NA
d_gene: NA
v_gene: TRBV7-3
j_gene: TRBJ2-2
CDR3nt: TGTGCCAGCAGCCAATATGGGCAGAGGAACACCGGGGAGCTGTTTTTT
CDR3aa: CASSQYGQRNTGELFF

abundance: NA
d_gene: TRBD2
v_gene: TRBV11-3
j_gene: TRBJ2-5
CDR3nt: TGTGCCGGCAGCTTGGATAGCGGGAGCTTCGAGACCCAGTACTTC
CDR3aa: CAGSLDSGSFETQYF

abundance: NA
d_gene: NA
v_gene: TRBV29-1
j_gene: TRBJ2-5
CDR3nt: TGCAGCGTCCGGATACAGGGAGGGCAAGAGACCCAGTACTTC
CDR3aa: CSVRIQGGQETQYF

abundance: NA
d_gene: NA
v_gene: TRBV19
j_gene: TRBJ1-5
CDR3nt: TGTGCCAGTGGGTCGGGGGTTCGGCCCCAGCATTTT
CDR3aa: CASGSGVRPQHF

abundance: once
d_gene: TRBD2
v_gene: TRBV27
j_gene: TRBJ2-3
CDR3nt: TGTGCCAGCAGTTCTTTGGACCGGGAGGCAGATACGCAGTATTTT
CDR3aa: CASSSLDREADTQYF

abundance: NA
d_gene: TRBD1
v_gene: TRBV28
j_gene: TRBJ1-2
CDR3nt: TGTGCCAGCAGGGACGGGACAGGGCACTATGGCTACACCTTC
CDR3aa: CASRDGTGHYGYTF

abundance: NA
d_gene: NA
v_gene: TRBV7-2
j_gene: TRBJ2-2
CDR3nt: TGTGCCAGCAGCTTAGACGGAGGGCCTGGGGCCGGGGAGCTGTTTTTT
CDR3aa: CASSLDGGPGAGELFF

abundance: NA
d_gene: NA
v_gene: TRBV9
j_gene: TRBJ1-3
CDR3nt: TGTGCCAGCAGCGTCCAGGCTGGAAACACCATATATTTT
CDR3aa: CASSVQAGNTIYF

abundance: NA
d_gene: TRBD2
v_gene: TRBV6-6
j_gene: TRBJ2-1
CDR3nt: TGTGCCAGCAGTCTAACGGGACTAGCGGGGGGTTCCCAAGTTTACAATGAGCAGTTCTTC
CDR3aa: CASSLTGLAGGSQVYNEQFF

abundance: NA
d_gene: NA
v_gene: TRBV5-4
j_gene: TRBJ1-2
CDR3nt: TGTGCCAGCAGCTTGATGAGCAGGGCCTCTGGGGATGGCTACACCTTC
CDR3aa: CASSLMSRASGDGYTF

abundance: NA
d_gene: TRBD1
v_gene: TRBV6-5
j_gene: TRBJ1-6
CDR3nt: TGTGCCAGCAGACCTACAGGGGGCGGGACACCCCTCCACTTT
CDR3aa: CASRPTGGGTPLHF

abundance: once
d_gene: NA
v_gene: TRBV19
j_gene: TRBJ1-5
CDR3nt: TGTGCCAGTAGTTACAGGCGTCAGCCCCAGCATTTT
CDR3aa: CASSYRRQPQHF

abundance: NA
d_gene: TRBD1
v_gene: TRBV2
j_gene: TRBJ1-6
CDR3nt: TGTGCCAGCAGTTTACAGGGGAATGGCGGGAATTCACCCCTCCACTTT
CDR3aa: CASSLQGNGGNSPLHF

abundance: NA
d_gene: NA
v_gene: TRBV19
j_gene: TRBJ2-3
CDR3nt: TGTGCCAGTAGTCGCGGGGACGCCACCTTCACAGATACGCAGTATTTT
CDR3aa: CASSRGDATFTDTQYF

abundance: NA
d_gene: NA
v_gene: TRBV3-1/TRBV3-2
j_gene: TRBJ1-3
CDR3nt: TGTGCCAGCAGCCTGACAGCCGCAAGCTCTGGAAACACCATATATTTT
CDR3aa: CASSLTAASSGNTIYF

abundance: NA
d_gene: TRBD2
v_gene: TRBV10-1
j_gene: TRBJ2-2
CDR3nt: TGCGCCAGCAGTCCATTAGCGGGGGCCGGGAGTAAGACCGGGGAGCTGTTTTTT
CDR3aa: CASSPLAGAGSKTGELFF

abundance: NA
d_gene: TRBD2
v_gene: TRBV7-2
j_gene: TRBJ2-5
CDR3nt: TGTGCCAGCAGCTATGATCCGGGACTAGCAGAGACCCAGTACTTC
CDR3aa: CASSYDPGLAETQYF

abundance: few
d_gene: TRBD1
v_gene: TRBV6-6
j_gene: TRBJ1-3
CDR3nt: TGTGCCAGCAGTCCCTCGGACAGGGCCGCTCAGTTT
CDR3aa: CASSPSDRAAQF

abundance: NA
d_gene: NA
v_gene: TRBV2
j_gene: TRBJ2-2
CDR3nt: TGTGCCAGCAGTAGACAGAACACCGGGGAGCTGTTTTTT
CDR3aa: CASSRQNTGELFF

abundance: NA
d_gene: NA
v_gene: TRBV7-2
j_gene: TRBJ1-3
CDR3nt: TGTGCCAGCGGCACAACAGGGGGAAACACCATATATTTT
CDR3aa: CASGTTGGNTIYF

abundance: NA
d_gene: NA
v_gene: TRBV28
j_gene: TRBJ1-2
CDR3nt: TGTGCCAGCAGTCGGCAGGAGGTTTGGGGTGGCTACACCTTC
CDR3aa: CASSRQEVWGGYTF

abundance: NA
d_gene: TRBD1
v_gene: TRBV9
j_gene: TRBJ1-1
CDR3nt: TGTGCCAGCAGCCCTAGCAGGGGGCCGAGTATCACAGGAGCTTTCTTT
CDR3aa: CASSPSRGPSITGAFF

abundance: NA
d_gene: NA
v_gene: TRBV6-1
j_gene: TRBJ1-2
CDR3nt: TGTGCCAGCAGTGAAACGTTTGGACAGCCCTATGGCTACACCTTC
CDR3aa: CASSETFGQPYGYTF

abundance: NA
d_gene: TRBD2
v_gene: TRBV5-4
j_gene: TRBJ2-1
CDR3nt: TGTGCCAGCAGGACTCTAGCGGGGGGGCCGATGGGCAATGAGCAGTTCTTC
CDR3aa: CASRTLAGGPMGNEQFF

abundance: NA
d_gene: NA
v_gene: TRBV9
j_gene: TRBJ2-3
CDR3nt: TGTGCCAGCAGCTCCCATGAGGCCCCAGATACGCAGTATTTT
CDR3aa: CASSSHEAPDTQYF

abundance: few
d_gene: NA
v_gene: TRBV7-9
j_gene: TRBJ2-5
CDR3nt: TGTGCCAGCAGCTTGGAGGGGAGTTTTCAAGAGACCCAGTACTTC
CDR3aa: CASSLEGSFQETQYF

abundance: NA
d_gene: TRBD2
v_gene: TRBV3-1/TRBV3-2
j_gene: TRBJ2-5
CDR3nt: TGTGCCAGCAGCCATAGGTTAGCGGGGGGCCAAGAGACCCAGTACTTC
CDR3aa: CASSHRLAGGQETQYF